This TCR beta chain was found in a study of shared clonotypes between healthy human individuals. Study findings and constraints: The represented genetic and exposure-history diversity was limited by the small number of donors. Clonotype sharing among the donors was expected to vary with sequencing depth. Estimated clonotype richness was generally higher in naive than memory subsets.

Terminally differentiated effector memory CD45RA+ cells were excluded by CCR7 positive selection of CD45RO-negative cells. Trimming shortened V by 1 base and J by 6 bases, and 13 bases separated the two germline ends. The CDR3 has 14 residues. CDR1 and CDR2 (germline): SEHNR, FQNEAQ (reference sequence). The method was immunoSEQ multiplex PCR; TCRdb's version includes in-frame clones alone and lacks a portion of them. The table records hundreds of thousands of clones, 80% to 95% of them present only once. Notes on this clone: Its specificity is not known.

The V gene is TRBV7-9, the J gene TRBJ2-7, with D unclear. The sequenced sample was naive CD8+ T cells sorted from blood. This TCR came from a man younger than 40 in good health. CDR3 sequence (DNA): TGTGCCAGCAGCTTAGTGCCGACGGACGCCGAGCAGTACTTC. Translation: CASSLVPTDAEQYF.